The present entry profiles one TCR beta chain with its context. The antigen is not known. The length of the CDR3 is 13 residues. V shed 10 bases, J shed 1 base, and the junction held 6 bases outside the gene matches. The germline V gene has CDR1 SNHLY and CDR2 FYNNEI. Genomic DNA templated the TCR beta VDJ and CDR3 profiling. MiXCR, run by TCRdb on the reads, gives a single entry per CDR3 protein. The sample has about 160,000 distinct CDR3 sequences; around 48% are singletons. By flow cytometry, patients selected for sequencing had shown an expansion of CD8+CD57+ cells. Every patient presented with severe acquired aplastic anemia. Patients had received no therapy at the time of blood sampling. This sample is part of a study of CD8+CD57+ T cells in acquired aplastic anemia. The study's findings and limits: No significant difference in CD8+ Simpson's diversity was found between patients and controls. Shared by patients and controls, nearly 30 CD8+ CDR3s were abundant in patients.

The sample comprised sorted CD4+, CD8+, or CD8+CD57+ T cells (not recorded which) from PBMCs. This receptor was taken from a human donor with aplastic anemia. The chain joins TRBV2 to TRBJ1-1; 7 bases are shared with TRBD1. CDR3 residues: CANPTGTNTEAFF. The CDR3, as DNA: TGTGCCAACCCGACAGGGACGAACACTGAAGCTTTCTTT. Complete variable domain (other parts from reference TRBV2 and TRBJ1-1): EPEVTQTPSHQVTQMGQEVILRCVPISNHLYFYWYRQILGQKVEFLVSFYNNEISEKSEIFDDQFSVERPDGSNFTLKIRSTKLEDSAMYFCANPTGTNTEAFFGQGTRLTVV.